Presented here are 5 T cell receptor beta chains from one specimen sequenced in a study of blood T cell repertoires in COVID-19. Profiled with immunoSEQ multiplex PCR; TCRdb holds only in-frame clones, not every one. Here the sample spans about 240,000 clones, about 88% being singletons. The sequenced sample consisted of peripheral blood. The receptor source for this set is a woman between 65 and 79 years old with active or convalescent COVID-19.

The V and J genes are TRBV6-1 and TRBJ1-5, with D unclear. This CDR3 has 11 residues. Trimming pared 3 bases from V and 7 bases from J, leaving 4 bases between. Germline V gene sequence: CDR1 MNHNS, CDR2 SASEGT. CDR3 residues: CASSERQPQHF. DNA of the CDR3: TGTGCCAGCAGTGAGAGGCAGCCCCAGCATTTT.

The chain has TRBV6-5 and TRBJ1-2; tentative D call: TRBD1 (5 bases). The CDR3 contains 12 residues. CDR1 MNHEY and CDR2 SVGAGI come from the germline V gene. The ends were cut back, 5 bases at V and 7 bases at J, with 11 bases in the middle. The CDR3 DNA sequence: TGTGCCAGCAGTACCCTGCAGGGTGGCTACACCTTC. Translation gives CASSTLQGGYTF.

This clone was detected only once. CDR3 nucleotides: TGTGCCAGCAGTTACCCCGGACAAATCCAGCAGTACTTC. It yields the protein CASSYPGQIQQYF. The chain combines TRBV6-2 or TRBV6-3 with TRBJ2-4, with a tentative D call TRBD1 (5 bases). Germline V gene lookup returns CDR1 MNHEY and CDR2 SVGEGT. The CDR3 is 13 amino acids. Trimming removed 2 bases at V and 13 bases at J, with 15 bases between.

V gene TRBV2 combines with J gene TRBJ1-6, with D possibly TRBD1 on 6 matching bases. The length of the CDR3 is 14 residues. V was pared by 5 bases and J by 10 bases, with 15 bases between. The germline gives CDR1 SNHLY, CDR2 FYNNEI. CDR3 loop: CASSFSGVGSPLHF. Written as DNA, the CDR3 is TGTGCCAGCAGTTTCTCAGGGGTGGGATCACCCCTCCACTTT.

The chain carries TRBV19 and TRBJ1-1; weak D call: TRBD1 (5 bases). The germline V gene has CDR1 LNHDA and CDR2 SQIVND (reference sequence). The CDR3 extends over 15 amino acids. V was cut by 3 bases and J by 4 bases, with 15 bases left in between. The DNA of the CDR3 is TGTGCCAGTAGTATCTTGACCGGGGGGGGCACTGAAGCTTTCTTT. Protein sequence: CASSILTGGGTEAFF.